This T cell receptor (beta chain) was documented in a study of T-cell reconstitution after alpha-beta-depleted transplantation in children. Trimming took 0 bases from V and 10 from J, leaving 13 bases between them. The CDR3 sequence is 13 residues long. Germline loops: CDR1 SGHKS, CDR2 YYEKEE (reference sequence). This clonotype has only a few counts. The authors prepared the TCRbeta library with unique molecular identifiers. TCRdb analysed the PCR reads with MiXCR anew, one entry per CDR3 protein. Of hundreds of thousands of distinct CDR3 sequences in the sample, over 10% were seen once. The sample was PBMCs, taken before TCRalphabeta/CD19-depleted stem cell transplant. The rearrangement joins TRBV5-5 to TRBJ1-1; D perhaps matches TRBD1 (5 bases). The TCR sequence derives from a girl aged 2-10 years with congenital amegakaryocytic thrombocytopenia, due to receive a stem cell transplant. CDR3 loop: CASSLAGGGGAFF. In DNA form, the CDR3 reads TGTGCCAGCAGCTTGGCCGGAGGCGGGGGAGCTTTCTTT.